The rows below give T cell receptor beta chains drawn from one sample of a study of blood T cell repertoires in COVID-19. The assay was immunoSEQ multiplex PCR, and TCRdb's table has in-frame clones only and misses some. The profile shows 150,000 to 200,000 clones, more than 85% of them singletons. Sequenced input: peripheral blood. The origin of the receptors is a man between 65 and 79 years old with active or convalescent COVID-19. CDR3s include the opening cysteine and the closing phenylalanine or tryptophan. D genes are given only for firm matches. Rows may omit the clone size; those that give it use once, few, many or a size class.

D: -; V: TRBV28; length: 15; J: TRBJ1-4; size: few; CDR3: CASIGPGLVNEKLFF; DNA: TGTGCCAGCATCGGCCCGGGACTTGTCAATGAAAAACTGTTTTTT
D: TRBD1; V: TRBV7-2; length: 15; J: TRBJ1-2; size: -; CDR3: CASSSTRDRGYGYTF; DNA: TGTGCCAGCAGCTCGACTCGGGACAGGGGCTATGGCTACACCTTC
D: -; V: TRBV7-2; length: 13; J: TRBJ2-7; size: -; CDR3: CASSPPAGYEQYF; DNA: TGTGCCAGCAGTCCCCCCGCGGGCTACGAGCAGTACTTC
D: -; V: TRBV29-1; length: 10; J: TRBJ1-2; size: -; CDR3: CSVDSYGYTF; DNA: TGCAGCGTCGACAGCTATGGCTACACCTTC
D: TRBD1; V: TRBV20-1; length: 15; J: TRBJ1-2; size: -; CDR3: CSASRVRGRNYGYTF; DNA: TGCAGTGCTAGTAGGGTCAGGGGGCGCAACTATGGCTACACCTTC
D: -; V: TRBV27; length: 12; J: TRBJ1-2; size: once; CDR3: CASSFRGSGYTF; DNA: TGTGCCAGCAGTTTCAGAGGGAGCGGCTACACCTTC
D: -; V: TRBV5-1; length: 13; J: TRBJ1-1; size: few; CDR3: CASSLVRDTEAFF; DNA: TGCGCCAGCAGCTTGGTCCGGGACACTGAAGCTTTCTTT
D: TRBD2; V: TRBV7-9; length: 16; J: TRBJ2-2; size: -; CDR3: CASSSRTSGNTGELFF; DNA: TGTGCCAGCAGCTCCCGGACTAGCGGGAACACCGGGGAGCTGTTTTTT
D: -; V: TRBV11-2; length: 13; J: TRBJ1-3; size: -; CDR3: CASRQSSGNTIYF; DNA: TGTGCCAGCAGACAGTCCTCTGGAAACACCATATATTTT
D: -; V: TRBV3-1/TRBV3-2; length: 14; J: TRBJ2-5; size: -; CDR3: CASSQEGPQETQYF; DNA: TGTGCCAGCAGCCAAGAGGGGCCCCAAGAGACCCAGTACTTC
D: TRBD1; V: TRBV19; length: 15; J: TRBJ1-5; size: once; CDR3: CASSKGDREGQPQHF; DNA: TGTGCCAGTAGTAAAGGGGACAGGGAGGGTCAGCCCCAGCATTTT
D: -; V: TRBV2; length: 14; J: TRBJ2-5; size: -; CDR3: CASSPGQGQETQYF; DNA: TGTGCCAGTTCCCCCGGGCAGGGACAAGAGACCCAGTACTTC